The 12 T cell receptor beta chains reported below all come from one sample, sequenced in a study of Graves' ophthalmopathy and Graves' hyperthyroidism. RNA transcripts served as template for amplifying TCR beta CDR3 sequences. First-round RT-PCR employed HTBI primers, with a second-round multiplex PCR after it. TCRdb processed the multiplex PCR reads anew with MiXCR; each CDR3 protein has one entry. The data contain roughly 410,000 distinct CDR3 sequences, less than 20% of them singletons. Material: peripheral blood. All receptors come from a woman under 30 with stable Graves' hyperthyroidism.

The sample holds a few counts of this clonotype. The chain uses TRBV7-2 and TRBJ2-5; TRBD2 aligns across 13 bases. This CDR3 spans 16 amino acids. After removal of 3 bases from V and 2 bases from J, the junction contained 3 bases not matched to a gene. Per germline, CDR1 SGHTA and CDR2 FQGNSA. The CDR3 nucleotides are TGTGCCAGCAGCTTCTGGACTAGCGGGGGACAAGAGACCCAGTACTTC. It translates to CASSFWTSGGQETQYF.

This clonotype was counted ten times or more. The gene calls are TRBV20-1 and TRBJ1-6; tentative D call: TRBD1 (5 bases). The V gene lost 3 bases and the J gene lost 7 bases, with 16 bases spanning the gap. The CDR3 contains 15 residues. CDR1 is DFQATT and CDR2 is SNEGSKA in the germline V gene (reference sequence). The CDR3 sequence: CSASQGGSRNSPLHF. The CDR3, as DNA: TGCAGTGCTAGTCAGGGAGGGAGTAGGAATTCACCCCTCCACTTT.

This clonotype was detected ten times or more. DNA for the CDR3: TGCAGTGCTAGGGCGGGGGTTCAGCCCCAGCATTTT. Its protein is CSARAGVQPQHF. The chain has TRBV20-1 and TRBJ1-5; perhaps TRBD1 as D (5 bases). V dropped 3 bases and J dropped 6 bases, with 9 bases sitting between them. The CDR3 has 12 amino acids. Germline V gives CDR1 DFQATT, CDR2 SNEGSKA (reference sequence).

With respect to this clonotype: A much larger clone differs from this one at a single base, so this may be a read error. This rearrangement joins TRBV19 to TRBJ2-7; TRBD1 agrees at 7 bases. CDR1 and CDR2 (germline): LNHDA, SQIVND (reference sequence). The CDR3 has 13 residues. For the CDR3, the DNA is TGTGTCAGTACCGACAGGGACAACTACGAGCAGTACTTC. The encoded protein is CVSTDRDNYEQYF.

The sample holds many counts of this clonotype. This rearrangement joins TRBV12-3 or TRBV12-4 to TRBJ1-5; TRBD1 matches at 7 bases. CDR3 size: 17 residues. Germline trimming cut 2 bases from V and 3 bases from J; bases unmatched to any gene: 10. As DNA, the CDR3 is TGTGCCAGCAGTTTAAGAGGGGGCCTGGGGCCCAATCAGCCCCAGCATTTT. This sequence encodes CASSLRGGLGPNQPQHF.

This clonotype was counted a few times. The CDR3 carries no conserved terminal phenylalanine or tryptophan, so it likely arises from a read error. The chain combines TRBV5-5 with TRBJ1-2; no reliable D call. Trimming took 7 bases from V and 1 from J, leaving 14 bases between them. The CDR3 consists of 14 residues. From germline, CDR1 is SGHKS and CDR2 YYEKEE (reference sequence). CDR3 sequence (DNA): TGTGCCAGCGATCCCGAGTGGAGTAACTATGGCTACACCTCC. It codes for CASDPEWSNYGYTS.

There are a few counts of this clonotype. The chain has TRBV18 and TRBJ2-5; D remains ambiguous. Germline V CDR1 and CDR2: KGHSH, LQKENI. Trimming removed 3 bases at V and 9 bases at J, with 11 bases between. The length of the CDR3 is 12 residues. The CDR3 loop is CASSPDPQAQYF. The CDR3 DNA sequence: TGTGCCAGCTCACCGGATCCCCAGGCCCAGTACTTC.

This clonotype was observed many times. DNA of the CDR3: TGTGCCAGCAGCTTGGCCTTACTAGCGGGGAATCAAGAGACCCAGTACTTC. This translates into CASSLALLAGNQETQYF. The J gene is TRBJ2-5, the V gene TRBV5-6, with 10 positions matching TRBD2. V lost 0 bases and J lost 2; bases outside the gene matches: 7. Germline CDR1 is SGHDT and CDR2 is YYEEEE. This CDR3 is 17 amino acids long.

This clonotype was counted ten times or more. The gene calls are TRBV20-1 and TRBJ2-5; 12 bases fit TRBD2. V gave up 5 bases and J gave up 4 bases; unmatched junction bases: 8. CDR3 length: 15 amino acids. Germline V lookup: CDR1 DFQATT, CDR2 SNEGSKA (reference sequence). The CDR3 loop reads CSAARLAGAGETQYF. CDR3 DNA: TGCAGTGCTGCCCGACTAGCGGGGGCGGGAGAGACCCAGTACTTC.

Ten or more counts support this clonotype. The V call is TRBV5-6, the J call TRBJ1-1, with D unresolved. Deletions cut 7 bases from V and 0 bases from J, with 16 bases between. This CDR3 is 15 amino acids long. CDR1 is SGHDT, CDR2 YYEEEE, per germline. The CDR3 protein is CASQASPSMNTEAFF. CDR3 in DNA: TGTGCCAGCCAAGCCAGTCCCAGCATGAACACTGAAGCTTTCTTT.

The chain links TRBV18 to TRBJ2-7; D is ambiguous. The CDR3 covers 14 residues. Trimming took off 3 bases at V and 2 bases at J, with 11 bases between the two ends. Germline CDR1 is KGHSH and CDR2 is LQKENI. CDR3 sequence: CASSPPEATYEQYF. The CDR3 DNA follows: TGTGCCAGCTCACCCCCCGAGGCAACCTACGAGCAGTACTTC.

The sample holds many counts of this clonotype. The J gene is TRBJ1-2, the V gene TRBV6-5; D is unresolved. The germline gives CDR1 MNHEY, CDR2 SVGAGI. With 2 bases removed from V and 3 bases from J, the gap between germline ends came to 13 bases. The length of the CDR3 is 15 residues. The CDR3 region has the DNA TGTGCCAGCAGTTACGCCCCCGAAGGATACTATGGCTACACCTTC. The encoded protein is CASSYAPEGYYGYTF.